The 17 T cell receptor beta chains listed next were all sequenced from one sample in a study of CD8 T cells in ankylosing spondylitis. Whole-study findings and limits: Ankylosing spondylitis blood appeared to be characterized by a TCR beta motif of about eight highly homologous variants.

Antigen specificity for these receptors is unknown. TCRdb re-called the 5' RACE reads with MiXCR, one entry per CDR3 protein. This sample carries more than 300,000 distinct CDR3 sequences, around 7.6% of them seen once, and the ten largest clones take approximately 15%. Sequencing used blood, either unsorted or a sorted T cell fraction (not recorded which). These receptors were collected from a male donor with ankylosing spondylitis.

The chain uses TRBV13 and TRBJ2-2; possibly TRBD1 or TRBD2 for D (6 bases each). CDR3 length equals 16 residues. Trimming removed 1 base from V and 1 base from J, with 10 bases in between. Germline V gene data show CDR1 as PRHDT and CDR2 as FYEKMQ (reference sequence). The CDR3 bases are TGTGCCAGCAGCTTAGAGGGGGGTCAGAACACCGGGGAGCTGTTTTTT. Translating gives CASSLEGGQNTGELFF.

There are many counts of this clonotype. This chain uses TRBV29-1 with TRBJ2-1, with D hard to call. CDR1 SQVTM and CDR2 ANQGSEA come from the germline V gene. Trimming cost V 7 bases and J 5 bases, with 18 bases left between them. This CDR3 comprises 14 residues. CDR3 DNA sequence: TGCAGCGGGGCCCCAACAGATTTCAACAATGAGCAGTTCTTC. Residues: CSGAPTDFNNEQFF.

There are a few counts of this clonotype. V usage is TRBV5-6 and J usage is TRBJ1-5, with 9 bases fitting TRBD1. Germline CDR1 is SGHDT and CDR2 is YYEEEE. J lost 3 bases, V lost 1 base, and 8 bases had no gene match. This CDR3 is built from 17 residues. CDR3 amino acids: CASSLSPGTGTNQPQHF. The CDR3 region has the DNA TGTGCCAGCAGCTTGTCACCCGGGACAGGGACCAATCAGCCCCAGCATTTT. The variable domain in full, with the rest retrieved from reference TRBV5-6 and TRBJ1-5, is DAGVTQSPTHLIKTRGQQVTLRCSPKSGHDTVSWYQQALGQGPQFIFQYYEEEERQRGNFPDRFSGHQFPNYSSELNVNALLLGDSALYLCASSLSPGTGTNQPQHFGDGTRLSIL.

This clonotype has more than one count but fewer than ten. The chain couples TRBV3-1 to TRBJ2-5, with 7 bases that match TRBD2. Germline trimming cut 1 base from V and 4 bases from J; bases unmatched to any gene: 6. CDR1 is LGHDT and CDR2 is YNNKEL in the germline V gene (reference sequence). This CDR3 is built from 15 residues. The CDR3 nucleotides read TGTGCCAGCAGCCAAGCACCGGGACTAACAGAGACCCAGTACTTC. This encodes CASSQAPGLTETQYF.

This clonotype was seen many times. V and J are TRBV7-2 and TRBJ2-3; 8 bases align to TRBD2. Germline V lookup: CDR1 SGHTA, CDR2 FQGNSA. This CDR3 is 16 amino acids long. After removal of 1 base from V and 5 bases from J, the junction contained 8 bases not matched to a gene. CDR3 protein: CASSLEAGTRGDTQYF. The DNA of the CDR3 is TGTGCCAGCAGCTTAGAAGCTGGGACTAGGGGAGATACGCAGTATTTT. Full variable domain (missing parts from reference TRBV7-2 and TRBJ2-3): GAGVSQSPSNKVTEKGKDVELRCDPISGHTALYWYRQSLGQGLEFLIYFQGNSAPDKSGLPSDRFSAERTGGSVSTLTIQRTQQEDSAVYLCASSLEAGTRGDTQYFGPGTRLTVL.

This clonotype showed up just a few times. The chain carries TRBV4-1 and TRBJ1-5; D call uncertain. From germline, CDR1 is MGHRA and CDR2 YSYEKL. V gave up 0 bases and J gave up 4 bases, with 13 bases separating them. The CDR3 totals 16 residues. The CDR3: CASSQDGGFGNQPQHF. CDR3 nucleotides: TGCGCCAGCAGCCAAGATGGAGGCTTTGGGAATCAGCCCCAGCATTTT.

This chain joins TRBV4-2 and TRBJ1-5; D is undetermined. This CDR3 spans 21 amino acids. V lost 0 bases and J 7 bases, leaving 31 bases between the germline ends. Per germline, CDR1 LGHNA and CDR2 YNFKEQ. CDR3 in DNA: TGTGCCAGCAGCCAAGATCTCCCCCACCGGACCACCCCGGGAAGAGACCAGCCCCAGCATTTT. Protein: CASSQDLPHRTTPGRDQPQHF.

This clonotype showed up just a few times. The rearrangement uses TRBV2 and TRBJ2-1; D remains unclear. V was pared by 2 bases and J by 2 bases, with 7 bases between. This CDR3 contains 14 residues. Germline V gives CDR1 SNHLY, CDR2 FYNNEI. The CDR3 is CASSELDPYNEQFF. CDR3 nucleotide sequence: TGTGCCAGCAGTGAACTAGACCCCTACAATGAGCAGTTCTTC.

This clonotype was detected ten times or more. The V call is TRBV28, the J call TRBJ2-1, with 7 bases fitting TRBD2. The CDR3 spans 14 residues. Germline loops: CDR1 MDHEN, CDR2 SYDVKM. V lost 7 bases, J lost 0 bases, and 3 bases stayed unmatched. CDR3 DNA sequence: TGTGCCAGCAAAGCGGGATACTCCTACAATGAGCAGTTCTTC. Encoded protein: CASKAGYSYNEQFF.

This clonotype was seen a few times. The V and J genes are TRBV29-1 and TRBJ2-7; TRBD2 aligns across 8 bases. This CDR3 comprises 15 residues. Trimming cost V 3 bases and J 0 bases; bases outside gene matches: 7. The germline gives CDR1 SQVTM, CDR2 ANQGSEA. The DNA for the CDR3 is TGCAGCGTTGATGGGGGAGGACTAGCCTCCTACGAGCAGTACTTC. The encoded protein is CSVDGGGLASYEQYF.

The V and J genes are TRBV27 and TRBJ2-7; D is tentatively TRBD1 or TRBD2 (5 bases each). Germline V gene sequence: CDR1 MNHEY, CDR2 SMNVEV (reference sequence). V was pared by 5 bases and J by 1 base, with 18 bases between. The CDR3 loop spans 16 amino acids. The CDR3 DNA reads TGTGCCAGCAGTCCGGGACCGATGATACCGTCCTACGAGCAGTACTTC. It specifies CASSPGPMIPSYEQYF.

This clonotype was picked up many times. In nucleotides, the CDR3 is TGTGCCAGCACCGGAGGACAGGGTGTGTTTCAGTACTTC. This gives the protein CASTGGQGVFQYF. This chain connects TRBV3-1 to TRBJ2-4; TRBD1 matches at 8 bases. The length of the CDR3 is 13 residues. Germline lookup yields CDR1 LGHDT and CDR2 YNNKEL (reference sequence). V trimming: 7 bases; J trimming: 11 bases; junction bases outside the gene matches: 10.

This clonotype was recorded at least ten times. This CDR3 is CASSLAVPSGDYNEQFF. The DNA of the CDR3 is TGTGCCAGCAGCTTAGCGGTCCCTAGCGGGGATTACAATGAGCAGTTCTTC. The chain has TRBV7-6 and TRBJ2-1, with 9 bases fitting TRBD2. J gave up 4 bases and V 0 bases, and 7 bases lay outside the gene matches. CDR1 is SGHVS, CDR2 FNYEAQ, per germline. This CDR3 has 17 residues.

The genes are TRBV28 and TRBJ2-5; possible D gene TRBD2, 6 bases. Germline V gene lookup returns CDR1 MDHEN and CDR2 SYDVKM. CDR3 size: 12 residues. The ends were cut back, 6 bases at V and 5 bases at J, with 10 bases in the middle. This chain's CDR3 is CASRGGLETQYF. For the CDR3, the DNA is TGTGCCAGCAGGGGGGGTCTGGAGACCCAGTACTTC.

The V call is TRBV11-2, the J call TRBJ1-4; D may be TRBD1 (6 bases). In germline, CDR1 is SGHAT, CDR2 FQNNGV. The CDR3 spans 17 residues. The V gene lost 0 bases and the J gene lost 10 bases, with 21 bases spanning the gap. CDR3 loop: CASSLDAGADYRGKLFF. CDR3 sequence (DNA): TGTGCCAGCAGCTTAGATGCAGGGGCGGATTATCGGGGAAAACTGTTTTTT.

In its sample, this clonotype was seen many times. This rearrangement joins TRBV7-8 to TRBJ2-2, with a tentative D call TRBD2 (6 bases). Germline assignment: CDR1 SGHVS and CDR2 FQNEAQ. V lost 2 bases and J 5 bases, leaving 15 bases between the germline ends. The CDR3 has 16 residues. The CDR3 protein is CASSLTAGRGTGELFF. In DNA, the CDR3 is TGTGCCAGCAGCTTAACTGCCGGGAGAGGTACCGGGGAGCTGTTTTTT.

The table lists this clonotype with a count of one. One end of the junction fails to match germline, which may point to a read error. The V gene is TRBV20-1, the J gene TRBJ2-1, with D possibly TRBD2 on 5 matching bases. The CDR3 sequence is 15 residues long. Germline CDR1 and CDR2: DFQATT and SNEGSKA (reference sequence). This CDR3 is CSVPQADPSYSEQFF. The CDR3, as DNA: TGCAGTGTACCGCAAGCGGACCCCTCCTACAGTGAGCAGTTCTTC.